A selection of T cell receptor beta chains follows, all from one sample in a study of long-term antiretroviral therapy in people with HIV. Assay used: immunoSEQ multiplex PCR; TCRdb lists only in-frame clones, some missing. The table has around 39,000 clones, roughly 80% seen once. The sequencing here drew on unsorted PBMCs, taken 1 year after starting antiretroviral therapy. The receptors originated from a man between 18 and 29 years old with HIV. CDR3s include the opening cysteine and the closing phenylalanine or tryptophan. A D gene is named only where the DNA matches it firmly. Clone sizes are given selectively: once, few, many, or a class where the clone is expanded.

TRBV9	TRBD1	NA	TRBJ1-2	TGTGCCAGCAGCGTAGGTAGGGACAGTGAACTTGGCTACACCTTC	CASSVGRDSELGYTF
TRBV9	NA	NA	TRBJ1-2	TGTGCCAGCAGCGTAGGGACCGGTGGCTACACCTTC	CASSVGTGGYTF
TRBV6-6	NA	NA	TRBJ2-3	TGTGCCAGCAGTCCCCCAGCTCCTAGCACAGATACGCAGTATTTT	CASSPPAPSTDTQYF
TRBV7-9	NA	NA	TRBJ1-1	TGTGCCAGCAGCTTAGTCCAGAAAGCTTTCTTT	CASSLVQKAFF
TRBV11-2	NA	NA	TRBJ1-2	TGTGCCAGCAGCGCCGAACAGTCTGGCTACACCTTC	CASSAEQSGYTF
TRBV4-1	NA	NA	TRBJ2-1	TGCGCCAGCAGCCAAGAGCCGGGAGTGGTTGAGCAGTTCTTC	CASSQEPGVVEQFF
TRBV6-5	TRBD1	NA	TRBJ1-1	TGTGCCAGCAGGACAGGGTCTTTCACTGAAGCTTTCTTT	CASRTGSFTEAFF
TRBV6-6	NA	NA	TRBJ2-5	TGTGCCAGCAGTTACTCGACCGGGGCGGTGGGAGAGACCCAGTACTTC	CASSYSTGAVGETQYF
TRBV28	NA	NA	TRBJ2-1	TGTGCCAGCAGTTTAGCTAGAGGTGAGCAGTTCTTC	CASSLARGEQFF
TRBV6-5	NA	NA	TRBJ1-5	TGTGCCAGCAGGTTTGCCATGGGGCAGCCCCAGCATTTT	CASRFAMGQPQHF
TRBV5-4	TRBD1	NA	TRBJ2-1	TGTGCCAGCAGCATGGACAGGATTTCCTACAATGAGCAGTTCTTC	CASSMDRISYNEQFF
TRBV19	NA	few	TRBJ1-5	TGTGCCAGTAGTATCCGGGCCCGGGAACCTAGCAATCAGCCCCAGCATTTT	CASSIRAREPSNQPQHF
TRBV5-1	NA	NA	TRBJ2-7	TGCGCCAGCAGCTTGGCCCCGGGTGATGGGTACGAGCAGTACTTC	CASSLAPGDGYEQYF
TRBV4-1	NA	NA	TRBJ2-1	TGCGCCAGCAGCCAAGCGGCCAGCAGAAGGTTAGCCTACAATGAGCAGTTCTTC	CASSQAASRRLAYNEQFF
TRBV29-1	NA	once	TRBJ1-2	TGCAGCGTTGATGCTACAGCTAACTATGGCTACACCTTC	CSVDATANYGYTF
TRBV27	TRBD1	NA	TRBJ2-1	TGTGCCAGCAGTTCCGGGACAGGGGGCGGTGAGCAGTTCTTC	CASSSGTGGGEQFF
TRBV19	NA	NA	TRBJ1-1	TGTGCCAGTAGTCTCGCCGGTATAAACACTGAAGCTTTCTTT	CASSLAGINTEAFF
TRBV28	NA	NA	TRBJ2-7	TGTGCCAGCAGAATAGGGGGAGAGGGAGGCTACGAGCAGTACTTC	CASRIGGEGGYEQYF
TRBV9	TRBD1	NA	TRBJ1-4	TGTGCCAGCAGCCCTCAGGGGGCGGGGGAAAAACTGTTTTTT	CASSPQGAGEKLFF
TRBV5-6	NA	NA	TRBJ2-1	TGTGCCAGCAGCTTTGGAGCTAGCCCAAAAAATGAGCAGTTCTTC	CASSFGASPKNEQFF
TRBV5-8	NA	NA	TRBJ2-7	TGTGCCAGCAGCTTCCCGGACAGCCCGGGGTACTTC	CASSFPDSPGYF
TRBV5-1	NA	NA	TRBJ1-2	TGCGCCAGCAGCTTGGGGATTTCAGGGCAGGGCTATGGCTACACCTTC	CASSLGISGQGYGYTF
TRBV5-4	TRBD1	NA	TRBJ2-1	TGTGCCAGCAGCTCGGGACAGGGGGCCTTGAATGAGCAGTTCTTC	CASSSGQGALNEQFF
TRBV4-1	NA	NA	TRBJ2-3	TGCGCCAGCAGCCAACCGAGGGACTTCAGGGTCCCCACAGATACGCAGTATTTT	CASSQPRDFRVPTDTQYF
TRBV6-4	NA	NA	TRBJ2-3	TGTGCCAGCAGTGCCTTCCAGGGGCGAGACACAGATACGCAGTATTTT	CASSAFQGRDTDTQYF
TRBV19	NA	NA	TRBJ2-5	TGTGCCAGTAGTATAGCAGCGCGAGAGACCCAGTACTTC	CASSIAARETQYF
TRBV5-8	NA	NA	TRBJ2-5	TGTGCCAGCATTCGGGTCGTCGGCTATATCCAACAAGAGACCCAGTACTTC	CASIRVVGYIQQETQYF
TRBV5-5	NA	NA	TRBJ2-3	TGTGCCAGCAGCTTGCAGGCCCCCTCGGACACTAGCACAGATACGCAGTATTTT	CASSLQAPSDTSTDTQYF
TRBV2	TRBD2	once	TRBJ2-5	TGTGCCAGCAAAGGGAACCTCTTCGCTAGCGGGAGGGAAGAGACCCAGTACTTC	CASKGNLFASGREETQYF
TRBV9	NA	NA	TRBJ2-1	TGTGCCAGCAGCGTAGGTACAGGAGCCGACAATGAGCAGTTCTTC	CASSVGTGADNEQFF
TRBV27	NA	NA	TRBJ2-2	TGTGCCAGCAGCCTAGTTAACACCGGGGAGCTGTTTTTT	CASSLVNTGELFF
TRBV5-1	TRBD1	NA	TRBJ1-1	TGCGCCAGCGGGTTAAAAAGACAGGGGTCCACAAGGAACACTGAAGCTTTCTTT	CASGLKRQGSTRNTEAFF
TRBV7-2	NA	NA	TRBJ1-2	TGTGCCAGCAGTTTTTTCGGAGAGGTTAACTATGGCTACACCTTC	CASSFFGEVNYGYTF
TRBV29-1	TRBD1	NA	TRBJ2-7	TGCAGCGTTGACGGGACAGGGGGGAACTACGAGCAGTACTTC	CSVDGTGGNYEQYF
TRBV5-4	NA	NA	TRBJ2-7	TGTGCCAGCAGCTTGTCGGCAGGGCCTCCGGCGGACGAGCAGTACTTC	CASSLSAGPPADEQYF
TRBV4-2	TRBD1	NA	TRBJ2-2	TGTGCCAGCAGCCTAGCCGGGACAGGGAACCCCGGGGAGCTGTTTTTT	CASSLAGTGNPGELFF
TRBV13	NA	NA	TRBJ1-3	TGTGCCAGCAGCTGGGCCGTGGGTAACACCATATATTTT	CASSWAVGNTIYF
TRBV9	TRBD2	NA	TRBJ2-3	TGTGCCAGCAGCGTAACTGGACTAGCGGGAGTCGTGCAGTATTTT	CASSVTGLAGVVQYF
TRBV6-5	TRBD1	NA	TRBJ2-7	TGTGCCAGCAGTCCCGGGACAGGGGTCTACGAGCAGTACTTC	CASSPGTGVYEQYF
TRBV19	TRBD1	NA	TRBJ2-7	TGTGCCAGTAGTAGGACAGGGTGGACTACAGACGAGCAGTACTTC	CASSRTGWTTDEQYF
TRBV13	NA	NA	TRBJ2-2	TGTGCCAGCAGCTCATGGACAGCGACGAGCACCGGGGAGCTGTTTTTT	CASSSWTATSTGELFF
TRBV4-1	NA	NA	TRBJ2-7	TGCGCCAGCAGCCAAGAGCCGACGGGAGTTTCCTACGAGCAGTACTTC	CASSQEPTGVSYEQYF
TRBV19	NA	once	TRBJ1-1	TGTGCCAGTAGTCCCGACTTGAACACTGAAGCTTTCTTT	CASSPDLNTEAFF
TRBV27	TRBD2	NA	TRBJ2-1	TGTGCCAGCAGTTTGACTAGCGGGAGCTCCTACAATGAGCAGTTCTTC	CASSLTSGSSYNEQFF
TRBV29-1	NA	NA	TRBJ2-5	TGCAGCGTCCGAGCTGCCCCCACAGGCGAGGGTAGGTCCCATGAGACCCAGTACTTC	CSVRAAPTGEGRSHETQYF
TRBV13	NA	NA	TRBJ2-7	TGTGCCAGCAGCTTAGACGGCAGTTTGCCCGGCGAGCAGTACTTC	CASSLDGSLPGEQYF
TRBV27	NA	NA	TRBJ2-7	TGTGCCAGCAGTTTATCGCAGGGGACTACCTACGAGCAGTACTTC	CASSLSQGTTYEQYF
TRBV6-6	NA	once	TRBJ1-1	TGTGCCAGCAGTCGCGCATCAGGGGACAACACTGAAGCTTTCTTT	CASSRASGDNTEAFF